This T cell receptor (beta chain) was profiled in a study of spatial heterogeneity in lung cancer. TCRdb redid the calling of the 5' RACE reads with MiXCR, one entry per CDR3 protein. The sample includes 70,000 to 90,000 distinct CDR3 sequences, about 14% of them seen just once. The time point: sample taken at primary tumor resection. Material for sequencing was whole RNA from tumor, nontumor lung or frozen PBMC, left unsorted. Donors were over 70 untreated early-stage non-small cell lung cancer patients. Notes on the study in general: Ubiquitous, expanded tumor-derived TCRs were more frequently observed in blood at resection than at follow-up.

Points on this clonotype: Its antigen is not identified.

Trimming pared 1 base from V and 5 bases from J, leaving 6 bases between. Per the germline V gene, CDR1 is SGHTA and CDR2 is FQGTGA. The CDR3 runs to 12 residues. The sample was PBMCs, taken at surgery. V gene TRBV7-3 combines with J gene TRBJ2-7; possibly TRBD2 for D (5 bases). The source is a male donor with early-stage non-small cell lung cancer. CDR3 nucleotide sequence: TGTGCCAGCAGCTTAATGGGAGACGAGCAGTACTTC. It yields the protein CASSLMGDEQYF. Combining the CDR3 with reference TRBV7-3 and TRBJ2-7 gives the whole variable domain GAGVSQTPSNKVTEKGKYVELRCDPISGHTALYWYRQSLGQGPEFLIYFQGTGAADDSGLPNDRFFAVRPEGSVSTLKIQRTERGDSAVYLCASSLMGDEQYFGPGTRLTVT.